A single sample is the source of the 8 T cell receptor beta chains below, sequenced in a study of vaccination effects on CD4 cells after COVID-19. Libraries were prepared by immunoSEQ multiplex PCR; TCRdb keeps only in-frame clonotypes and omits some of them. Counted here are approximately 37,000 clones, around 74% occurring once; the ten biggest clones make up about 2.9%. The culture ran for about 10 days, and then CD4+ T cells were isolated. The antigens of these receptors remain unknown. Sequencing used CD4+ T cells from PBMCs cultured without peptide, obtained before COVID-19 vaccination. The receptor source for this set is a human donor who received a COVID-19 vaccine.

CDR3 protein: CASSKNRGDGNTIYF. CDR3 DNA: TGTGCCAGCAGCAAAAACCGGGGCGATGGGAACACCATATATTTT. This chain uses TRBV7-9 with TRBJ1-3; D perhaps matches TRBD1 (5 bases). CDR3 size: 15 residues. Trimming removed 5 bases at V and 7 bases at J, with 18 bases between. CDR1 is SEHNR and CDR2 is FQNEAQ in the germline V gene (reference sequence).

The V and J genes are TRBV5-1 and TRBJ2-1; D assignment may be TRBD1 or TRBD2 (5 bases each). Looked up from germline, CDR1 is SGHRS and CDR2 is YFSETQ. With 4 bases removed from V and 0 bases from J, the gap between germline ends came to 11 bases. The CDR3 has 15 residues. The CDR3, as DNA: TGCGCCAGCAGCGACGGGACCCCCTCCTACAATGAGCAGTTCTTC. Translating it yields CASSDGTPSYNEQFF.

The chain links TRBV30 to TRBJ1-5, with no clear D. The CDR3 contains 14 residues. V lost 5 bases and J lost 1, with 12 bases in between. Germline V gene data show CDR1 as GTSNPN and CDR2 as SVGIG (reference sequence). CDR3 in DNA: TGTGCCTGGGGCTTAGGACCAAGCAATCAGCCCCAGCATTTT. This codes for CAWGLGPSNQPQHF.

The gene calls are TRBV2 and TRBJ1-1; D possibly corresponds to TRBD1 (5 bases). Germline CDR1 is SNHLY and CDR2 is FYNNEI. V shed 5 bases and J shed 3 bases, with 10 bases lying between them. The CDR3 is 13 residues long. The CDR3 sequence: CASSFRQYTEAFF. CDR3 DNA: TGTGCCAGCAGTTTTCGACAGTACACTGAAGCTTTCTTT.

V gene TRBV10-3 combines with J gene TRBJ2-1, with 10 nucleotides matching TRBD1. The germline gives CDR1 ENHRY, CDR2 SYGVKD. V trimming: 10 bases; J trimming: 7 bases; junction bases outside the gene matches: 10. This CDR3 is built from 14 residues. The DNA for the CDR3 is TGTGCCACCGAGACAGGGGGCAGGAAGAATGAGCAGTTCTTC. It specifies CATETGGRKNEQFF.

The chain has TRBV27 and TRBJ2-1, with a tentative D call TRBD1 (5 bases). With 8 bases removed from V and 4 bases from J, the gap between germline ends came to 24 bases. This CDR3 has 17 residues. CDR1 and CDR2 (germline): MNHEY, SMNVEV (reference sequence). Here the CDR3 DNA reads TGTGCCAGCTGCAGGGCCGGTTCGGTTTGGGGTTACAATGAGCAGTTCTTC. Amino acid sequence: CASCRAGSVWGYNEQFF.

The rearrangement links TRBV7-2 to TRBJ1-2; no definite D call. Germline-derived CDR1 and CDR2 are SGHTA and FQGNSA. This CDR3 is 15 amino acids long. The V end lost 4 bases, the J end lost 5 bases, and 17 bases lay between the germline ends. The chain's CDR3 is CASSSERPPRYGYTF. The CDR3 DNA reads TGTGCCAGCAGCTCAGAAAGACCCCCTAGGTATGGCTACACCTTC.

This chain uses TRBV7-2 with TRBJ2-1, with D maybe TRBD2 (7 bases). The germline V gene encodes CDR1 SGHTA and CDR2 FQGNSA. CDR3 size: 12 residues. V dropped 3 bases and J dropped 10 bases, with 10 bases sitting between them. The CDR3 loop is CASSFGRGEQFF. CDR3 DNA: TGTGCCAGCAGCTTTGGGAGGGGGGAGCAGTTCTTC.